The source of this TCR beta chain is a study of identical twins. From the 5' RACE reads, TCRdb called clonotypes with MiXCR, one entry per CDR3 protein. The sample records just over 450,000 distinct CDR3 sequences, approximately 15% being singletons. To note about this clonotype: Its antigen is currently unknown.

Study-wide results and limits: Possibly, invariant MAIT and iNKT cells partly confounded zero-insertion analyses.

A further study also used this sample, focusing on yellow fever vaccine responses in identical twins.

The receptor comes from a woman between 18 and 29 years old in good health. The specimen was CD4+ T cells sorted from blood.

The CDR3 here is CASSQEGRGNEKLFF. The CDR3, as DNA: TGTGCCAGCAGCCAGGAGGGGAGGGGGAATGAAAAACTGTTTTTT. This chain links TRBV7-9 with TRBJ1-4; possibly TRBD1 for D (6 bases). The CDR3 has 15 amino acids. Looked up from germline, CDR1 is SEHNR and CDR2 is FQNEAQ (reference sequence). Deletions cut 5 bases from V and 5 bases from J, with 15 bases between.